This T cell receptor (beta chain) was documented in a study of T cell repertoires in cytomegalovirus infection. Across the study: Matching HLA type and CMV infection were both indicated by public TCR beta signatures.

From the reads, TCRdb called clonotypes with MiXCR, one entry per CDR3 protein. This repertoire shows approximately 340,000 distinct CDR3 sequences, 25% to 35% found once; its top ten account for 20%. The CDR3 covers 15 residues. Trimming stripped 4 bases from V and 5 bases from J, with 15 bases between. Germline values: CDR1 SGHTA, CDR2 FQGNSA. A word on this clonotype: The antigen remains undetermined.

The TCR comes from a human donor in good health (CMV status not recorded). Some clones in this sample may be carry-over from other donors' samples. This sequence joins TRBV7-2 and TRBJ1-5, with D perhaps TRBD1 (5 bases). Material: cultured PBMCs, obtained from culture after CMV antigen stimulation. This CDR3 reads CTSSSWGDGYQPQHF. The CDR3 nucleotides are TGTACCAGCAGCTCTTGGGGGGACGGATATCAGCCCCAGCATTTT.